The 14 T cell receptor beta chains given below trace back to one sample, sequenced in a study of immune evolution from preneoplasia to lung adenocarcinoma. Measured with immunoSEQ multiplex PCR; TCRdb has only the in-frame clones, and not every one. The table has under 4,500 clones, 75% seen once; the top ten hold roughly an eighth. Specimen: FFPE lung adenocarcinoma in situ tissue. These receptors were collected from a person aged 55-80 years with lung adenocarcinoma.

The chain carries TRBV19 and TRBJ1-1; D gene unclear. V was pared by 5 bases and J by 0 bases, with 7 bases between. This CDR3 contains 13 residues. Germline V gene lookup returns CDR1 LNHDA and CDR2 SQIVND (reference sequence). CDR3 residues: CASSSSLNTEAFF. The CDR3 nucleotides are TGTGCCAGTAGTTCCTCCCTGAACACTGAAGCTTTCTTT.

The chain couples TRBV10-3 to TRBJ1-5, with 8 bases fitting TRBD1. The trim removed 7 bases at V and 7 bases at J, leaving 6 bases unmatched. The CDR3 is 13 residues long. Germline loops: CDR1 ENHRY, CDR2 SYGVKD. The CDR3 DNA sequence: TGTGCCATCAATCAGGACAGGGTACAGCCCCAGCATTTT. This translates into CAINQDRVQPQHF.

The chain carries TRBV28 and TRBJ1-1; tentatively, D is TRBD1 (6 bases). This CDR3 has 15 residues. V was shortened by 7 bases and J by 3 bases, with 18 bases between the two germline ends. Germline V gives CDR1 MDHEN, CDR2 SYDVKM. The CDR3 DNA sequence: TGTGCCAGCATCCCCCAAGGGGGGGCTTACACTGAAGCTTTCTTT. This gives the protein CASIPQGGAYTEAFF.

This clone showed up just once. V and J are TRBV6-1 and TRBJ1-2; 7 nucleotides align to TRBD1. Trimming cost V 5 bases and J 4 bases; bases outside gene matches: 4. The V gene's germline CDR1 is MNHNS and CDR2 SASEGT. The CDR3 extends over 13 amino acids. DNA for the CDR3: TGTGCCAGCAGTAACCGGGACAGCTATGGCTACACCTTC. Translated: CASSNRDSYGYTF.

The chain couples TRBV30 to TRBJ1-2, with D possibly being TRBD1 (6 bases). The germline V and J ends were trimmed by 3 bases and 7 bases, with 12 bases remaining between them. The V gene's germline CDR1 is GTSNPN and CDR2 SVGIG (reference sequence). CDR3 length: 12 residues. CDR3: CAWRPVTGGYTF. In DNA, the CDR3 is TGTGCCTGGAGACCGGTGACAGGTGGCTACACCTTC.

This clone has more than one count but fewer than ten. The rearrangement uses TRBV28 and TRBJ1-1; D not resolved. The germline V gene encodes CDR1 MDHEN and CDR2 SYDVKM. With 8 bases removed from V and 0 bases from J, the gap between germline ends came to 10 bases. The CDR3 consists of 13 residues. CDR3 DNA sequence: TGTGCCAGCTTCGGGTCCCTGAACACTGAAGCTTTCTTT. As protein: CASFGSLNTEAFF.

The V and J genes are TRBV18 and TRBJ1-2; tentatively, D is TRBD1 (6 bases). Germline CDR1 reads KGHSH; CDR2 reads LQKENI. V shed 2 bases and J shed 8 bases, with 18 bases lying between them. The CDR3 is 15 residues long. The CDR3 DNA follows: TGTGCCAGCTCACCAACATCCGGGGGCGCGGAAGGCTACACCTTC. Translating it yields CASSPTSGGAEGYTF.

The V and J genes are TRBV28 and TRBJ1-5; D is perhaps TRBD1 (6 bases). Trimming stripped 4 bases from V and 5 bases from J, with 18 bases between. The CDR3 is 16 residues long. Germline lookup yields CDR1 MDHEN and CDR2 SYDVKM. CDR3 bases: TGTGCCAGCAGTTCCAGGTTTAAGGGGGGGTATCAGCCCCAGCATTTT. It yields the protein CASSSRFKGGYQPQHF.

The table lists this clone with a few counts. The CDR3: CASSRLLAGGSYNEQFF. Written as DNA, the CDR3 is TGTGCCAGCAGCAGGCTACTAGCGGGGGGATCTTACAATGAGCAGTTCTTC. This chain joins TRBV7-9 and TRBJ2-1; 12 bases fit TRBD2. Germline loops: CDR1 SEHNR, CDR2 FQNEAQ (reference sequence). The CDR3 spans 17 residues. V dropped 5 bases and J dropped 4; count of bases not matched to a gene: 9.

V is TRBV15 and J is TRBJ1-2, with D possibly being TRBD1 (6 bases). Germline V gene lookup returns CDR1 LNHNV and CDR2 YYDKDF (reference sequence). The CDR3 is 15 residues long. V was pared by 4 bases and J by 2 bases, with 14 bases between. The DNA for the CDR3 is TGTGCCACCAGCAAAGGGGGACGGGAAAACTATGGCTACACCTTC. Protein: CATSKGGRENYGYTF. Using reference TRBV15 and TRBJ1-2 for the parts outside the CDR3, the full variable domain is DAMVIQNPRYQVTQFGKPVTLSCSQTLNHNVMYWYQQKSSQAPKLLFHYYDKDFNNEADTPDNFQSRRPNTSFCFLDIRSPGLGDTAMYLCATSKGGRENYGYTFGSGTRLTVV.

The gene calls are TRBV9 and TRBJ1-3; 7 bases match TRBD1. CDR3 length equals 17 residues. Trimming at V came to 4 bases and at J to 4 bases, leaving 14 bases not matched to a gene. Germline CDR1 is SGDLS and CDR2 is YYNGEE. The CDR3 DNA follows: TGTGCCAGCAGCACAGTGACAGGGAGGCCTTCAGGAAACACCATATATTTT. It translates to CASSTVTGRPSGNTIYF. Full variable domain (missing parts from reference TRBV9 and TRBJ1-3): DSGVTQTPKHLITATGQRVTLRCSPRSGDLSVYWYQQSLDQGLQFLIQYYNGEERAKGNILERFSAQQFPDLHSELNLSSLELGDSALYFCASSTVTGRPSGNTIYFGEGSWLTVV.

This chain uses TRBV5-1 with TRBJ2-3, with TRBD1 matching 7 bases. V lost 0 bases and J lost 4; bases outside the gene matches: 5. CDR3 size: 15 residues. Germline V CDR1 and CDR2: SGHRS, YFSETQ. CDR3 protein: CASSLGGQRPDTQYF. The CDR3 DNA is TGCGCCAGCAGCTTGGGGGGACAGCGTCCAGATACGCAGTATTTT.

Written as DNA, the CDR3 is TGTGCCAGCCGGATCAGGGGACAGGGGAAAAATGAGCAGTTCTTC. This translates into CASRIRGQGKNEQFF. V and J are TRBV2 and TRBJ2-1; 10 bases map to TRBD1. CDR1 is SNHLY and CDR2 is FYNNEI in the germline V gene. The CDR3 loop spans 15 amino acids. The ends lost 8 bases at V and 7 bases at J; junction bases unmatched: 11.

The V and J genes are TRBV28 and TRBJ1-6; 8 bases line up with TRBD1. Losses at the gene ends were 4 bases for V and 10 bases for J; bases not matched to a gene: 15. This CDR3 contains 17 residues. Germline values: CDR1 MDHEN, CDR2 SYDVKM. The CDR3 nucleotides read TGTGCCAGCAGTTCTCGGACAGGGTGGTTTGATTTCTCACCCCTCCACTTT. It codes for CASSSRTGWFDFSPLHF.